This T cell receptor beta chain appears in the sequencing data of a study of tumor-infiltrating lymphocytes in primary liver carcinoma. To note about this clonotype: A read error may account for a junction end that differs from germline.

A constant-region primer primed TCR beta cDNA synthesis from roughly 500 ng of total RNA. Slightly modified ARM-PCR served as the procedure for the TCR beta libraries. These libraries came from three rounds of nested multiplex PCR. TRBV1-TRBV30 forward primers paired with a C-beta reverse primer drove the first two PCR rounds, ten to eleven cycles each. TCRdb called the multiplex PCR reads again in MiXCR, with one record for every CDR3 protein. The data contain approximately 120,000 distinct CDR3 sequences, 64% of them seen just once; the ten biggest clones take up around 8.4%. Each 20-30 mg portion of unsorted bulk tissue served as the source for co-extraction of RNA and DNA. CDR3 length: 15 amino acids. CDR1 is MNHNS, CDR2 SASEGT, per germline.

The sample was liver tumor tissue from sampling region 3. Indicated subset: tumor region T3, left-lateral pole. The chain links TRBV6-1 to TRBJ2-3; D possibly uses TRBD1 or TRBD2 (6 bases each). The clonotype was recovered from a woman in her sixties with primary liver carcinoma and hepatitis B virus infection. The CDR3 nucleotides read TGTGCCGGCAGTGACGGGGGCTTTCGTACAGATACACAGTATTTT. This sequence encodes CAGSDGGFRTDTQYF.